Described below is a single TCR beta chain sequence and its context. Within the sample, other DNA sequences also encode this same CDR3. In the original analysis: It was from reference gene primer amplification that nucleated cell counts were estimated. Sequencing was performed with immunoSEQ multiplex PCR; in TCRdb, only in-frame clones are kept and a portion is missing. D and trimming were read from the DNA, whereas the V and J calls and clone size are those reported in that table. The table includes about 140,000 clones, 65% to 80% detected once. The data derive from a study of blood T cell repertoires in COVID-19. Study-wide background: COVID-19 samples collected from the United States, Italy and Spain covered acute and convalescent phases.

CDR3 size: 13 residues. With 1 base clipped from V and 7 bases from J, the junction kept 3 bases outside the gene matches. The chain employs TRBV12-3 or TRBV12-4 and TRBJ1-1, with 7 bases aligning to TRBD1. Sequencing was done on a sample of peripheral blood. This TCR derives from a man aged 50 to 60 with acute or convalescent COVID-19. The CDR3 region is CASSLGGQLEAFF. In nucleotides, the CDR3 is TGTGCCAGCAGTTTAGGGGGACAGCTTGAAGCTTTCTTT.